Presented here are 20 T cell receptor beta chains from one specimen sequenced in a study of T cells in Graves' hyperthyroidism and ophthalmopathy (dated by TCRdb to about 2019). Receptor libraries were prepared by multiplex PCR. Sequencing relied on an Illumina HiSeq 2000. The TCR beta CDR3 regions were amplified from RNA transcripts. For the first round of RT-PCR on the TCR CDR3, the HTBI primer set was used together with the Qiagen OneStep RT-PCR kit. TCRdb passed the public sequencing reads through fastp at Q25 and MiXCR, retaining productive beta sequences. Rows with a matching CDR3 protein are joined into one entry that keeps the most common DNA and genes. The sample table contains nearly 600,000 distinct CDR3 sequences; only one count was recorded for 14% of them. The ten top clones hold roughly 5.5% of the sample. The sequenced material came from blood. These receptors were obtained from a woman aged 30 to 39 with Graves' hyperthyroidism that later progressed to Graves' ophthalmopathy.

This clonotype was seen ten or more times. The rearrangement joins TRBV28 to TRBJ2-7; D possibly corresponds to TRBD2 (5 bases). The CDR3 consists of 15 residues. From germline, CDR1 is MDHEN and CDR2 SYDVKM. Trimming removed 8 bases at V and 5 bases at J, with 22 bases between. The CDR3 region has the DNA TGTGCCAGCGGGCCTTTATATGAGAGGGAACACGAGCAGTACTTC. Translating it yields CASGPLYEREHEQYF.

Comment on this clonotype: At one of its ends the junction is not consistent with the germline gene, which may arise from a read error. This chain uses TRBV5-1 with TRBJ2-1; 7 nucleotides agree with TRBD1. In germline, CDR1 is SGHRS, CDR2 YFSETQ. This CDR3 spans 14 amino acids. CDR3 sequence (DNA): TGCGCCAGCAGACGACAGGGAGCGTACAATGAGCGGTTCTTC. This codes for CASRRQGAYNERFF. Looking up the rest from reference TRBV5-1 and TRBJ2-1 gives the full variable domain: KAGVTQTPRYLIKTRGQQVTLSCSPISGHRSVSWYQQTPGQGLQFLFEYFSETQRNKGNFPGRFSGRQFSNSRSEMNVSTLELGDSALYLCASRRQGAYNERFFGPGTRLTVL.

This clonotype was counted between two and nine times. This chain uses TRBV6-2 or TRBV6-3 with TRBJ2-7; D is unclear. The CDR3 consists of 15 residues. V was trimmed by 8 bases and J by 4 bases, leaving 21 bases between them. The germline gives CDR1 MNHEY, CDR2 SVGEGT. CDR3 amino acids: CASHAPQAILYEQYF. DNA of the CDR3: TGTGCCAGCCACGCACCCCAAGCCATCCTTTACGAGCAGTACTTC.

The chain recombines TRBV29-1 with TRBJ2-7, with D perhaps TRBD1 (5 bases). This CDR3 has 16 residues. CDR1 is SQVTM and CDR2 is ANQGSEA in the germline V gene. V was trimmed by 6 bases and J by 4 bases, leaving 25 bases between them. CDR3 residues: CSVLQAAPPLTYEQYF. The CDR3 nucleotides are TGCAGCGTCCTACAGGCTGCTCCCCCTCTTACTTACGAGCAGTACTTC.

This clonotype was found many times. This rearrangement joins TRBV7-2 to TRBJ2-7, with TRBD1 matching over 11 bases. The CDR3 spans 17 residues. J gave up 3 bases and V 5 bases, and 12 bases lay outside the gene matches. From germline, CDR1 is SGHTA and CDR2 FQGNSA. The CDR3: CASSLSHGTGGVYEQYF. Written as DNA, the CDR3 is TGTGCCAGCAGCCTATCACATGGGACAGGGGGAGTCTACGAGCAGTACTTC.

The genes are TRBV7-3 and TRBJ2-3, with TRBD2 matching over 14 bases. Germline assignment: CDR1 SGHTA and CDR2 FQGTGA. The CDR3 has 18 amino acids. The junction had 10 bases not matched to a gene; V was cut back by 6 bases and J by 2 bases. The CDR3 DNA reads TGTGCCAGCAGTTTATATGGACTAGCGGGAGGTTCCACAGATACGCAGTATTTT. Protein: CASSLYGLAGGSTDTQYF.

At least ten counts were recorded for this clonotype. The chain recombines TRBV7-2 with TRBJ2-1, with 7 bases identical to TRBD2. The CDR3 consists of 16 residues. Per germline, CDR1 SGHTA and CDR2 FQGNSA. V dropped 3 bases and J dropped 6; count of bases not matched to a gene: 11. The CDR3 DNA follows: TGTGCCAGCAGCTTTGTGGCGGGAGTCGGTCGCAATGAGCAGTTCTTC. This translates into CASSFVAGVGRNEQFF.

This clonotype showed up just a few times. This chain connects TRBV30 to TRBJ2-2; D gene uncertain. The CDR3 runs to 16 residues. In germline, CDR1 is GTSNPN, CDR2 SVGIG (reference sequence). Trimming removed 0 bases at V and 5 bases at J, with 16 bases between. The DNA of the CDR3 is TGTGCCTGGAGTGTAGGTTTGTTGATGGGGACCGGGGAGCTGTTTTTT. Translated: CAWSVGLLMGTGELFF.

This clonotype was recorded many times. V is TRBV30 and J is TRBJ2-7, with D hard to call. The CDR3 has 13 amino acids. Trimming cost V 3 bases and J 4 bases, with 13 bases left between them. The V gene's germline CDR1 is GTSNPN and CDR2 SVGIG (reference sequence). CDR3 coding DNA: TGTGCCTGGAGCGGCAATGCCCGGTACGAGCAGTACTTC. Amino acids: CAWSGNARYEQYF.

This clonotype was seen repeatedly, ten times or more. The chain uses TRBV19 and TRBJ1-1; TRBD1 is a possible D gene (6 bases). This CDR3 has 15 residues. Looked up from germline, CDR1 is LNHDA and CDR2 is SQIVND (reference sequence). The ends were cut back, 3 bases at V and 7 bases at J, with 18 bases in the middle. The DNA for the CDR3 is TGTGCCAGTAGTATGCGGAAAGTTGGGACAAGTGAAGCTTTCTTT. The encoded protein is CASSMRKVGTSEAFF. The full variable domain, with the rest looked up from reference TRBV19 and TRBJ1-1, is DGGITQSPKYLFRKEGQNVTLSCEQNLNHDAMYWYRQDPGQGLRLIYYSQIVNDFQKGDIAEGYSVSREKKESFPLTVTSAQKNPTAFYLCASSMRKVGTSEAFFGQGTRLTVV.

This clonotype occurred a few times. The chain combines TRBV12-3 or TRBV12-4 with TRBJ2-1; 9 bases map to TRBD2. The V and J ends lost 5 bases and 1 base, in that order; junction bases with no gene match: 9. The CDR3 spans 17 residues. DNA of the CDR3: TGTGCCAGCAGTCCAGAGTTTAGCGGGGGATCCTACAATGAGCAGTTCTTC. Amino acids: CASSPEFSGGSYNEQFF.

This clonotype has ten or more counts. This rearrangement joins TRBV20-1 to TRBJ2-1; tentatively, D is TRBD1 (6 bases). Germline V gives CDR1 DFQATT, CDR2 SNEGSKA (reference sequence). The CDR3 has 12 residues. Trimming removed 6 bases at V and 6 bases at J, with 12 bases between. CDR3 in DNA: TGCAGTGCCACCCGGGACACCAATGAGCAGTTCTTC. This sequence encodes CSATRDTNEQFF.

This clonotype has just a few counts. A much larger clone differs from this one at a single base, so this may be a read error. The rearrangement links TRBV19 to TRBJ2-2; 9 nucleotides agree with TRBD1. The CDR3 has 17 amino acids. Per the germline V gene, CDR1 is LNHDA and CDR2 is SQIVND (reference sequence). The V and J ends lost 5 bases and 3 bases, in that order; junction bases with no gene match: 10. The CDR3 loop reads CASSSSQGAQDTGELFF. The CDR3 DNA sequence: TGTGCCAGTAGTTCATCACAGGGGGCGCAGGACACCGGGGAGCTGTTTTTT.

This clonotype was recorded many times. The gene calls are TRBV12-3 or TRBV12-4 and TRBJ1-1; D remains ambiguous. The CDR3 contains 11 residues. The V end lost 3 bases, the J end lost 12 bases, and 11 bases lay between the germline ends. For the CDR3, the DNA is TGTGCCAGCAGTTTGGTCGGGGTAACTTTCTTT. Its translation: CASSLVGVTFF.

This clonotype showed up just a few times. The chain uses TRBV4-1 and TRBJ1-1; possibly TRBD1 for D (5 bases). With 1 base removed from V and 1 base from J, the gap between germline ends came to 7 bases. CDR3 size: 14 residues. Germline-derived CDR1 and CDR2 are MGHRA and YSYEKL. CDR3 in DNA: TGCGCCAGCAGCCAAGTTGGGGCGAACACTGAAGCTTTCTTT. Amino acids: CASSQVGANTEAFF.

This clonotype appeared a few times. The CDR3 sequence: CASSPGSGGAYNEQFF. CDR3 in DNA: TGTGCCAGCTCACCCGGAAGCGGGGGGGCCTACAATGAGCAGTTCTTC. The chain has TRBV18 and TRBJ2-1; 10 bases match TRBD2. The CDR3 consists of 16 residues. V trimming: 3 bases; J trimming: 2 bases; junction bases outside the gene matches: 4. Germline V CDR1 and CDR2: KGHSH, LQKENI.

In its sample, this clonotype was seen many times. The rearrangement uses TRBV20-1 and TRBJ1-1; weak D call: TRBD1 (6 bases). CDR3 length: 15 residues. Trimming took off 3 bases at V and 0 bases at J, with 14 bases between the two ends. The germline V gene has CDR1 DFQATT and CDR2 SNEGSKA (reference sequence). The CDR3 sequence: CSASVSRTVNTEAFF. CDR3 DNA sequence: TGCAGTGCTAGTGTTTCTCGGACAGTGAACACTGAAGCTTTCTTT.

This clonotype has at least ten counts. The V and J genes are TRBV12-3 or TRBV12-4 and TRBJ2-7, with D unresolved. This CDR3 spans 11 amino acids. V dropped 3 bases and J dropped 5 bases, with 5 bases sitting between them. The CDR3 nucleotides are TGTGCCAGCAGTTTCGGCGACGAGCAGTACTTC. This gives the protein CASSFGDEQYF.

This chain uses TRBV10-3 with TRBJ2-7, with 9 bases that match TRBD2. Unmatched junction bases numbered 10, after V lost 0 bases and J lost 7 bases. CDR1 ENHRY and CDR2 SYGVKD come from the germline V gene. This CDR3 contains 16 residues. The CDR3 coding sequence is TGTGCCATCAGTGAGTCGATTGGTAGCGGGAGTGAAGAGCAGTACTTC. It translates to CAISESIGSGSEEQYF.

This clonotype was observed a few times. This chain uses TRBV5-1 with TRBJ2-7; no firm D call. Germline V gene sequence: CDR1 SGHRS, CDR2 YFSETQ. The CDR3 length is 14 residues. V lost 3 bases and J 4 bases, leaving 14 bases between the germline ends. CDR3 residues: CASSWSAAEYEQYF. The CDR3 DNA is TGCGCCAGCAGCTGGTCGGCAGCCGAATACGAGCAGTACTTC.